The present entry profiles one TCR beta chain with its context. Antigen: not known. This specimen comes from a study of shared clonotypes between healthy human individuals. Findings and caveats of the study: The sharing of 4% to 5.5% of naive CD4 clonotypes was seen across several donors.

The germline V gene encodes CDR1 SQVTM and CDR2 ANQGSEA. The CDR3 has 13 residues. Trimming stripped 2 bases from V and 9 bases from J, with 14 bases between. Here immunoSEQ multiplex PCR was the method, and the copy in TCRdb shows in-frame clones only, minus some. Counted here are some 2.1 million clones, 95% occurring once; the ten biggest clones make up 0.1% to 0.15%. The sequence was collected from a man in his late teens or twenties in good health. The V call is TRBV29-1, the J call TRBJ1-5; perhaps TRBD1 as D (5 bases). Sequencing was performed on naive CD4+ T cells sorted from blood. Subset of the sample: CD45RA+ positively selected. The CDR3: CSVEIDSLAPQHF. The CDR3 coding sequence is TGCAGCGTTGAAATAGACAGTCTCGCGCCCCAGCATTTT.